The following is a TCR beta chain sequence with its context. The table lists this clonotype with a few counts. Its antigen is currently not known. Nothing much larger sits one base from this clone, and base qualities are not available. TCRdb names Illumina NovaSeq 6000 as the instrument used. TCRalpha and TCRbeta cDNA libraries were constructed by 5'RACE with constant-segment primers, with sample barcodes and unique molecular identifiers being introduced. Trizol reagent was used to extract RNA from every sample. Library amplification was performed in two PCR steps, and a second sample barcode and Illumina TruSeq adapters were introduced in the second step. Sequencing of the libraries was done on an Illumina NovaSeq, producing 2 x 150 bp paired-end reads. As for how the authors treated the data: Demultiplexing of reads and collapsing into UMI-guided consensus sequences were performed with migec v1.2.7. Using mixcr v2.1.11, UMI consensuses were aligned to TRA and TRB V and J templates and then assembled into clonotypes. A clonotype was counted as expanded or contracted only when both edgeR and NoisET called the clonotype significant, with the noise models trained on biological replicates. For edgeR calls, the thresholds were a false discovery rate-adjusted p below 0.01 and a log2 fold-change of 1. As an exploratory analysis of dynamics, max-normalized trajectories of the 1000 most abundant clonotypes were examined with PCA combined with hierarchical clustering. Each responding clone was given a CD4 or CD8 phenotype based on the CD4+ and CD8+ repertoires, which had been sequenced separately. TCRdb itself trimmed the public reads at Q25 with fastp, ran MiXCR and retained productive beta chains. Rows with one shared CDR3 protein collapse into an entry with the most common genes and DNA. The V and J calls follow TCRdb's processing rather than the paper's. The sample table lists about 140,000 distinct CDR3 sequences, roughly a quarter of them with a count of one. The ten top clones hold around 24% of the sample.

V loses 1 base of germline sequence and J loses 7 bases, and the interval between the two ends is 4 bases. The CDR3, cysteine through phenylalanine, is 11 amino acids long. Only CDR3 DNA remains: 33 bases, in frame from the first base. As encoded in the germline V gene (reference sequence), CDR1 is SEHNR while CDR2 is FQNEAQ. The data originate from a study of T-cell memory formation after mild COVID-19 (dated by TCRdb to the early 2020s). Context from the whole study: Most TCR sequence clusters were specific to one of the two donors. T-cell clones expanding and contracting after mild COVID-19 in a couple of donors were tracked by longitudinal TCRalpha and TCRbeta repertoire sequencing. Two young, previously healthy adult volunteers, one female and one male, were included in the cohort.

Here is what the overall study found, with its caveats: The study covered only a couple of mild cases, and larger cohorts including severe cases with pre-infection samples were considered necessary. Contracting CD4+ clones appeared mostly in the CM and EM memory subsets, whereas CD8+ clones were enriched in EMRA. Some responding clones were found in pre-infection memory, which suggests that pre-existing cross-reactive memory T cells took part in the SARS-CoV-2 response. Clones contracting from day 15 to 85 had balanced CD4/CD8 phenotypes, while a second wave expanding from day 15 to 37 was biased towards CD4+. The second-wave clones that peaked on day 37 were not confirmed to be SARS-CoV-2 specific.

Ficoll-Paque density gradient centrifugation was used to isolate PBMCs. This TCR was recovered from an adult woman who had mild COVID-19 (a few samples of this study predate the infection). The sample titles of this study are shuffled in the database, so cell type and time point are left out; the donor was told from shared clones. Source material: PBMCs or a T cell subset sorted from them (not recorded which). Recombination connected TRBV7-9 to TRBJ1-2; too little of a D gene remains to name it. The CDR3 amino acid sequence is: CASSLDFGYTF. The DNA sequence is given as TGTGCCAGCAGCTTAGATTTTGGCTACACCTTC.